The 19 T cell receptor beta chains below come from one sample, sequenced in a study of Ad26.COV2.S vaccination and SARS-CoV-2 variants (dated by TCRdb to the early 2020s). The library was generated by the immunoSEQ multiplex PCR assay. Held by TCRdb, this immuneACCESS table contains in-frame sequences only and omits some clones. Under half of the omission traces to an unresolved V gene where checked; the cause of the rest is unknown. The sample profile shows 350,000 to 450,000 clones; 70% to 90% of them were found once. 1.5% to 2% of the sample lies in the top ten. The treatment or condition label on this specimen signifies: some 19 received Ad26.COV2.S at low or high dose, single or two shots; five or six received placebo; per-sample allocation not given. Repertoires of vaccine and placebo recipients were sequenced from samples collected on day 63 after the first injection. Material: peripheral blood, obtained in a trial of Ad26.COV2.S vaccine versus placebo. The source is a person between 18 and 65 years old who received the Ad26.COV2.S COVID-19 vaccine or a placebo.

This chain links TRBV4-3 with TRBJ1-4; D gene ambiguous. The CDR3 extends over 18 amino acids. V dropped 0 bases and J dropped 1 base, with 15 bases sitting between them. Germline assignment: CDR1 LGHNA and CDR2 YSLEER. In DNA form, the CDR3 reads TGCGCCAGCAGCCAAGATAGCCGTCCGGATGGAACTAATGAAAAACTGTTTTTT. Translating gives CASSQDSRPDGTNEKLFF.

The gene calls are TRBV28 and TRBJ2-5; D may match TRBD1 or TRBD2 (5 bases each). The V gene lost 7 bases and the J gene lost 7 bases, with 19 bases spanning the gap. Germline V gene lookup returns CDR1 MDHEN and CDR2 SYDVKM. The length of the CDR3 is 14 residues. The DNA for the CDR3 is TGTGCCAGCACCTCTCCTCGGGGACGGCGGACCCAGTACTTC. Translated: CASTSPRGRRTQYF.

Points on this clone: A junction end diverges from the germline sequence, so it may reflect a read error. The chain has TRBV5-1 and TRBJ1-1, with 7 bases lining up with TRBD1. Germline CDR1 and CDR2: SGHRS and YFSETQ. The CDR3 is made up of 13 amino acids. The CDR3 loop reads CASSQTGNPEAFF. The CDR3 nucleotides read TGCGCCAGCAGCCAGACAGGGAACCCTGAAGCTTTCTTT.

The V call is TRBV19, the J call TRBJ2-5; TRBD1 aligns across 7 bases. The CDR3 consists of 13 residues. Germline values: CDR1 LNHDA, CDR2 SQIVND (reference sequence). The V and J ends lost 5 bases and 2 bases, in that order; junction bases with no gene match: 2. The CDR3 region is CASSPTGQETQYF. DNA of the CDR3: TGTGCCAGTAGTCCGACAGGGCAAGAGACCCAGTACTTC. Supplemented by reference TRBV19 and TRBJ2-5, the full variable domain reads DGGITQSPKYLFRKEGQNVTLSCEQNLNHDAMYWYRQDPGQGLRLIYYSQIVNDFQKGDIAEGYSVSREKKESFPLTVTSAQKNPTAFYLCASSPTGQETQYFGPGTRLLVL.

The CDR3 bases are TGCGCCAGCAGCTTGGGGACAGGGAGTAATGAGCAGTTCTTC. It specifies CASSLGTGSNEQFF. The chain joins TRBV5-1 to TRBJ2-1; TRBD1 matches at 8 bases. The length of the CDR3 is 14 residues. CDR1 is SGHRS, CDR2 YFSETQ, per germline. The junction had 3 bases not matched to a gene; V was cut back by 0 bases and J by 7 bases.

CDR3 DNA sequence: TGTGCCAGCAGCGACAGGGGTAGCTCCTACGAGCAGTACTTC. Translating gives CASSDRGSSYEQYF. The V call is TRBV5-6, the J call TRBJ2-7, with 8 nucleotides matching TRBD1. The CDR3 runs 14 residues. The J segment lost 0 bases and the V segment lost 4 bases, leaving 3 bases of the junction unmatched. Germline-derived CDR1 and CDR2 are SGHDT and YYEEEE. Full variable domain (rest looked up from reference TRBV5-6 and TRBJ2-7): DAGVTQSPTHLIKTRGQQVTLRCSPKSGHDTVSWYQQALGQGPQFIFQYYEEEERQRGNFPDRFSGHQFPNYSSELNVNALLLGDSALYLCASSDRGSSYEQYFGPGTRLTVT.

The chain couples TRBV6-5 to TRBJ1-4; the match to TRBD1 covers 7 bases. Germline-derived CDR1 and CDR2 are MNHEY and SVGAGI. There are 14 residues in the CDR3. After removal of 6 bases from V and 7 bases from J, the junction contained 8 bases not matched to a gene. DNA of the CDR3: TGTGCCAGCAGAGGGGACAGTCCCCTTGAAAAACTGTTTTTT. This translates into CASRGDSPLEKLFF.

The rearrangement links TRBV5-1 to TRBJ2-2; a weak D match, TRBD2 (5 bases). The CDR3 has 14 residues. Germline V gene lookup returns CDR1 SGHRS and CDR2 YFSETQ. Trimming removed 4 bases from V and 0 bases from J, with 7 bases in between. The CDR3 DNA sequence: TGCGCCAGCAGCGAGGGATCGAACACCGGGGAGCTGTTTTTT. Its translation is CASSEGSNTGELFF.

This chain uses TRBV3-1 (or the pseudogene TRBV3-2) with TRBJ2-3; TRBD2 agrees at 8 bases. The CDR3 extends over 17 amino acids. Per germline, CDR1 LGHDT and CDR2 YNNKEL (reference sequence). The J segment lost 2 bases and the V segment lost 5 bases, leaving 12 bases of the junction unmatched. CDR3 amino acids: CASSSRGGGTITDTQYF. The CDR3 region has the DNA TGTGCCAGCAGCTCCCGGGGGGGCGGGACGATCACAGATACGCAGTATTTT.

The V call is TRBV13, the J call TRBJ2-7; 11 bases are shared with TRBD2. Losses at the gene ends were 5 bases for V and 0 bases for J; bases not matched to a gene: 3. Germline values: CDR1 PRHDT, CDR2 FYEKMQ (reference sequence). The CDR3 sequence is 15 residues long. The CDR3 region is CASSPGTSGSYEQYF. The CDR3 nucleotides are TGTGCCAGCAGCCCCGGGACTAGCGGCTCCTACGAGCAGTACTTC.

CDR3 nucleotide sequence: TGTGCCAGCAGCCAAGAATCTGTGGTAACGGGAAAGCAGTTCTTC. This translates into CASSQESVVTGKQFF. The chain uses TRBV4-2 and TRBJ2-1; D might be TRBD2 (5 bases). CDR1 and CDR2 from the germline V gene are LGHNA and YNFKEQ. The V gene lost 0 bases and the J gene lost 11 bases, with 17 bases spanning the gap. The CDR3 loop spans 15 amino acids.

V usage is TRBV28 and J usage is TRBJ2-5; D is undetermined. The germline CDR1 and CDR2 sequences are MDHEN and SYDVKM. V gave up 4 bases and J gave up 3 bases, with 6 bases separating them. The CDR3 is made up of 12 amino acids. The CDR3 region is CASSSDKETQYF. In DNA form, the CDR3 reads TGTGCCAGCAGTTCAGACAAAGAGACCCAGTACTTC.

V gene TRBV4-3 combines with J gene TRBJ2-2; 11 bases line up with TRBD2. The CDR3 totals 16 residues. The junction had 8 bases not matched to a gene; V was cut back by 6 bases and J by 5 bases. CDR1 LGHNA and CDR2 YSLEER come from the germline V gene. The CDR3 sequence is CASSRGSGRGTGELFF. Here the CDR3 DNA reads TGCGCCAGCAGTCGGGGTAGCGGGAGGGGGACCGGGGAGCTGTTTTTT.

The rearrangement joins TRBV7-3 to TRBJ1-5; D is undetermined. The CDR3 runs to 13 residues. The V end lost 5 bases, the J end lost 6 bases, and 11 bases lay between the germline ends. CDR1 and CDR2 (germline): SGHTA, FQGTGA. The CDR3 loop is CASSNGVSQPQHF. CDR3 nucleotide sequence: TGTGCCAGCAGCAATGGGGTGTCTCAGCCCCAGCATTTT.

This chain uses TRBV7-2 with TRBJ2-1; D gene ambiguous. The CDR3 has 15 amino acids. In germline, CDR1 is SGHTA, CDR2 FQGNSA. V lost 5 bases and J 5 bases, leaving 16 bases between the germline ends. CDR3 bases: TGTGCCAGCAGCCCCCGGCCATGGGGTAACAATGAGCAGTTCTTC. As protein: CASSPRPWGNNEQFF.

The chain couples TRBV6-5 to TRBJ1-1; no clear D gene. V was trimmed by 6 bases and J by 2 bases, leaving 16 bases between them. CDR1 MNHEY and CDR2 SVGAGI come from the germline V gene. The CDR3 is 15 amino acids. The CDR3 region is CASRPRTHPNTEAFF. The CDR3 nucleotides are TGTGCCAGCAGACCGAGGACCCATCCCAACACTGAAGCTTTCTTT.

CDR3 coding DNA: TGTGCCAGCAGCCAAGACCTCCGGACTAGCGGGAGCCAAGAGACCCAGTACTTC. Encoded protein: CASSQDLRTSGSQETQYF. This sequence joins TRBV3-1 (or the pseudogene TRBV3-2) and TRBJ2-5, with 13 bases lining up with TRBD2. This CDR3 has 18 amino acids. J was trimmed by 1 base and V by 0 bases; bases with no gene match: 5. Germline values: CDR1 LGHDT, CDR2 YNNKEL (reference sequence).

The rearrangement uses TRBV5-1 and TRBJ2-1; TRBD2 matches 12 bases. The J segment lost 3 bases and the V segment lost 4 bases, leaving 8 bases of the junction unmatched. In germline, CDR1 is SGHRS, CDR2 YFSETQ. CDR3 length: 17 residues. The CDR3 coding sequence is TGCGCCAGCAGCCCAAGGACTAGCGGGACTAACTACAATGAGCAGTTCTTC. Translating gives CASSPRTSGTNYNEQFF.

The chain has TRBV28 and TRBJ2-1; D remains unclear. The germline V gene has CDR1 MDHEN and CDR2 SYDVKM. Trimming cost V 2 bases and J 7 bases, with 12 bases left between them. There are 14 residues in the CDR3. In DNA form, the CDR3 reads TGTGCCAGCAGTTTAAGGACCCGCTTGAATGAGCAGTTCTTC. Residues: CASSLRTRLNEQFF.